The 18 T cell receptor beta chains below all came from one sample that was sequenced in a study of somatic mutations in cytotoxic T cells in rheumatoid arthritis. Here immunoSEQ multiplex PCR was the method, and the copy in TCRdb shows in-frame clones only, minus some. The sample includes more than 12,000 clones, about 89% seen only once; the top ten take approximately 19%. The sequenced sample consisted of CD4+ T cells sorted from blood. The source of these receptors is a man in his sixties or seventies with rheumatoid arthritis.

This clone appeared once. V and J are TRBV2 and TRBJ1-4, with TRBD1 as a possible D gene (5 bases). V was pared by 0 bases and J by 10 bases, with 15 bases between. Germline-derived CDR1 and CDR2 are SNHLY and FYNNEI. The CDR3 totals 15 residues. The CDR3 loop is CASSEAANAQGKLFF. DNA for the CDR3: TGTGCCAGCAGTGAAGCCGCGAACGCCCAGGGAAAACTGTTTTTT.

V usage is TRBV2 and J usage is TRBJ2-5; TRBD1 might be the D (6 bases). This CDR3 spans 15 amino acids. From germline, CDR1 is SNHLY and CDR2 FYNNEI. The germline V and J ends were trimmed by 6 bases and 5 bases, with 19 bases remaining between them. In DNA, the CDR3 is TGTGCCAGCAGACCCGGCTGGGGGCGAGGGGAGACCCAGTACTTC. Its translation is CASRPGWGRGETQYF.

The V gene is TRBV2, the J gene TRBJ1-2; TRBD1 might be the D (6 bases). The CDR3 has 13 amino acids. Per the germline V gene, CDR1 is SNHLY and CDR2 is FYNNEI. V was pared by 11 bases and J by 3 bases, with 16 bases between. The chain's CDR3 is CAAGPGQYYGYTF. DNA of the CDR3: TGTGCCGCAGGCCCGGGACAATACTATGGCTACACCTTC.

The V and J genes are TRBV7-6 and TRBJ2-7; 10 bases are shared with TRBD2. The V and J ends lost 3 bases and 3 bases, in that order; junction bases with no gene match: 2. The germline V gene encodes CDR1 SGHVS and CDR2 FNYEAQ. CDR3 size: 14 residues. The CDR3 DNA reads TGTGCCAGCAGCTTCCTAGCGGGGGACTACGAGCAGTACTTC. This codes for CASSFLAGDYEQYF.

This chain joins TRBV5-1 and TRBJ2-7, with 9 bases identical to TRBD1. Germline values: CDR1 SGHRS, CDR2 YFSETQ. This CDR3 comprises 15 residues. V lost 1 base to trimming and J lost 5 bases; unmatched junction nucleotides: 7. The CDR3 nucleotides read TGCGCCAGCAGCTTGTCCGGGACAGGGATCAACGAGCAGTACTTC. This codes for CASSLSGTGINEQYF.

The CDR3 DNA follows: TGTGCCAGCAGCGCCGGGACAGGGGGCTATACGCAGTATTTT. It specifies CASSAGTGGYTQYF. The J gene is TRBJ2-3, the V gene TRBV7-2, with 12 bases matching TRBD1. CDR3 length equals 14 residues. Germline CDR1 reads SGHTA; CDR2 reads FQGNSA. Trimming took 5 bases from V and 7 from J; bases not matched to a gene: 4.

The chain has TRBV7-9 and TRBJ2-7; 10 bases agree with TRBD2. Per germline, CDR1 SEHNR and CDR2 FQNEAQ (reference sequence). The CDR3 has 13 amino acids. J was trimmed by 2 bases and V by 7 bases; bases with no gene match: 2. The CDR3 here is CASTLAGPYEQYF. In DNA form, the CDR3 reads TGTGCCAGCACACTAGCGGGGCCCTACGAGCAGTACTTC.

The chain links TRBV6-5 to TRBJ1-1, with 10 bases identical to TRBD1. The V gene end was trimmed by 6 bases and the J gene end by 7 bases; junction bases not matched to a gene: 5. CDR1 is MNHEY and CDR2 is SVGAGI in the germline V gene. The CDR3 is made up of 13 amino acids. DNA for the CDR3: TGTGCCAGCAGCTCGACAGGGGGCATTGAAGCTTTCTTT. The encoded protein is CASSSTGGIEAFF.

The chain combines TRBV15 with TRBJ2-1; 8 positions match TRBD1. V shed 3 bases, J shed 9 bases, and the junction held 1 base outside the gene matches. This CDR3 is built from 12 residues. Germline V CDR1 and CDR2: LNHNV, YYDKDF (reference sequence). CDR3 sequence: CATSRGQVEQFF. In nucleotides, the CDR3 is TGTGCCACCAGCAGGGGACAGGTTGAGCAGTTCTTC. Drawing the rest from reference TRBV15 and TRBJ2-1, the complete variable domain is DAMVIQNPRYQVTQFGKPVTLSCSQTLNHNVMYWYQQKSSQAPKLLFHYYDKDFNNEADTPDNFQSRRPNTSFCFLDIRSPGLGDTAMYLCATSRGQVEQFFGPGTRLTVL.

The chain combines TRBV28 with TRBJ2-5, with D tentatively TRBD2 (5 bases). The germline gives CDR1 MDHEN, CDR2 SYDVKM. Trimming left V 8 bases short and J 5 bases short, with 15 bases between. This CDR3 has 13 amino acids. The CDR3 loop reads CASRLGRLETQYF. For the CDR3, the DNA is TGTGCCAGCCGTCTTGGGAGATTGGAGACCCAGTACTTC.

The chain uses TRBV4-3 and TRBJ2-3, with D unclear. Germline values: CDR1 LGHNA, CDR2 YSLEER. CDR3 length equals 15 residues. With 5 bases removed from V and 2 bases from J, the gap between germline ends came to 14 bases. In nucleotides, the CDR3 is TGCGCCAGCAGCGCCCAGGTTAGATCCACAGATACGCAGTATTTT. This gives the protein CASSAQVRSTDTQYF.

The chain combines TRBV4-1 with TRBJ2-7; tentative D call: TRBD2 (6 bases). The CDR3 is 18 amino acids. V was cut by 4 bases and J by 3 bases, with 25 bases left in between. Germline V CDR1 and CDR2: MGHRA, YSYEKL. The CDR3, as DNA: TGCGCCAGCAGCCCCTCCCCAGGGAGGACGCGAACAAACTACGAGCAGTACTTC. The encoded protein is CASSPSPGRTRTNYEQYF.

V usage is TRBV5-1 and J usage is TRBJ2-7; the match to TRBD2 covers 12 bases. The CDR3 loop spans 18 amino acids. In germline, CDR1 is SGHRS, CDR2 YFSETQ. J gave up 0 bases and V 0 bases, and 7 bases lay outside the gene matches. CDR3 sequence: CASSLGSSGGAFSYEQYF. CDR3 sequence (DNA): TGCGCCAGCAGCTTGGGGTCTAGCGGGGGGGCTTTCTCCTACGAGCAGTACTTC.

This clone was seen more than once but under ten times. The chain combines TRBV7-2 with TRBJ2-1; no clear D gene. CDR1 is SGHTA, CDR2 FQGNSA, per germline. The CDR3 has 13 residues. Between the trimmed V and J ends, which lost 5 bases and 5 bases, there was a span of 10 bases. CDR3 nucleotides: TGTGCCAGCAGCCCATCCCGGGACAATGAGCAGTTCTTC. This sequence encodes CASSPSRDNEQFF.

The V and J genes are TRBV19 and TRBJ2-5; a weak D match, TRBD1 (5 bases). The length of the CDR3 is 14 residues. Trimming shortened V by 1 base and J by 2 bases, and 8 bases separated the two germline ends. CDR1 and CDR2 (germline): LNHDA, SQIVND (reference sequence). The chain's CDR3 is CASSIGGRQETQYF. CDR3 nucleotide sequence: TGTGCCAGTAGTATAGGGGGCAGGCAAGAGACCCAGTACTTC.

The rearrangement uses TRBV5-1 and TRBJ1-1, with 8 bases identical to TRBD1. V gave up 4 bases and J gave up 8 bases; unmatched junction bases: 7. Per germline, CDR1 SGHRS and CDR2 YFSETQ. The CDR3 loop spans 13 amino acids. The CDR3, as DNA: TGCGCCAGCAGCGGGATGGGACAGGCGGAAGCTTTCTTT. It specifies CASSGMGQAEAFF.

The chain joins TRBV28 to TRBJ1-4; a weak D match, TRBD1 (5 bases). Per germline, CDR1 MDHEN and CDR2 SYDVKM. This CDR3 contains 13 residues. Trimming took off 7 bases at V and 5 bases at J, with 11 bases between the two ends. The CDR3 region has the DNA TGTGCCAGCAAGTCAGGGTTAAATGAAAAACTGTTTTTT. Translation gives CASKSGLNEKLFF.

This chain joins TRBV6-5 and TRBJ1-5; D is unclear. The length of the CDR3 is 13 residues. V was cut by 6 bases and J by 1 base, with 7 bases left in between. Germline loops: CDR1 MNHEY, CDR2 SVGAGI. For the CDR3, the DNA is TGTGCCAGCAGACCCCGGAGCAATCAGCCCCAGCATTTT. This gives the protein CASRPRSNQPQHF.